The text below deals with one T cell receptor (beta chain). These data belong to a study of blood T cell repertoires in COVID-19. As originally analysed: It was from reference gene primer amplification that nucleated cell counts were estimated. Only in-frame clones appear in the TCRdb table, and some are missing; sequencing was by immunoSEQ multiplex PCR. V, J and clone size reflect that table, while D and trimming were determined from the DNA. The sample lists about 46,000 clones; 70% to 90% were seen once. Germline CDR1 SGHRS, CDR2 YFSETQ. This CDR3 region has 17 residues. V was trimmed by 4 bases and J by 0 bases, leaving 16 bases between them.

This clonotype originated in an elderly woman with COVID-19, enrolled during active disease. This chain connects TRBV5-1 to TRBJ1-4, with unresolved D. Specimen: peripheral blood. CDR3 nucleotides: TGCGCCAGCAGCAAGAGCATACCTGCGTCAACTAATGAAAAACTGTTTTTT. Amino acid sequence: CASSKSIPASTNEKLFF.